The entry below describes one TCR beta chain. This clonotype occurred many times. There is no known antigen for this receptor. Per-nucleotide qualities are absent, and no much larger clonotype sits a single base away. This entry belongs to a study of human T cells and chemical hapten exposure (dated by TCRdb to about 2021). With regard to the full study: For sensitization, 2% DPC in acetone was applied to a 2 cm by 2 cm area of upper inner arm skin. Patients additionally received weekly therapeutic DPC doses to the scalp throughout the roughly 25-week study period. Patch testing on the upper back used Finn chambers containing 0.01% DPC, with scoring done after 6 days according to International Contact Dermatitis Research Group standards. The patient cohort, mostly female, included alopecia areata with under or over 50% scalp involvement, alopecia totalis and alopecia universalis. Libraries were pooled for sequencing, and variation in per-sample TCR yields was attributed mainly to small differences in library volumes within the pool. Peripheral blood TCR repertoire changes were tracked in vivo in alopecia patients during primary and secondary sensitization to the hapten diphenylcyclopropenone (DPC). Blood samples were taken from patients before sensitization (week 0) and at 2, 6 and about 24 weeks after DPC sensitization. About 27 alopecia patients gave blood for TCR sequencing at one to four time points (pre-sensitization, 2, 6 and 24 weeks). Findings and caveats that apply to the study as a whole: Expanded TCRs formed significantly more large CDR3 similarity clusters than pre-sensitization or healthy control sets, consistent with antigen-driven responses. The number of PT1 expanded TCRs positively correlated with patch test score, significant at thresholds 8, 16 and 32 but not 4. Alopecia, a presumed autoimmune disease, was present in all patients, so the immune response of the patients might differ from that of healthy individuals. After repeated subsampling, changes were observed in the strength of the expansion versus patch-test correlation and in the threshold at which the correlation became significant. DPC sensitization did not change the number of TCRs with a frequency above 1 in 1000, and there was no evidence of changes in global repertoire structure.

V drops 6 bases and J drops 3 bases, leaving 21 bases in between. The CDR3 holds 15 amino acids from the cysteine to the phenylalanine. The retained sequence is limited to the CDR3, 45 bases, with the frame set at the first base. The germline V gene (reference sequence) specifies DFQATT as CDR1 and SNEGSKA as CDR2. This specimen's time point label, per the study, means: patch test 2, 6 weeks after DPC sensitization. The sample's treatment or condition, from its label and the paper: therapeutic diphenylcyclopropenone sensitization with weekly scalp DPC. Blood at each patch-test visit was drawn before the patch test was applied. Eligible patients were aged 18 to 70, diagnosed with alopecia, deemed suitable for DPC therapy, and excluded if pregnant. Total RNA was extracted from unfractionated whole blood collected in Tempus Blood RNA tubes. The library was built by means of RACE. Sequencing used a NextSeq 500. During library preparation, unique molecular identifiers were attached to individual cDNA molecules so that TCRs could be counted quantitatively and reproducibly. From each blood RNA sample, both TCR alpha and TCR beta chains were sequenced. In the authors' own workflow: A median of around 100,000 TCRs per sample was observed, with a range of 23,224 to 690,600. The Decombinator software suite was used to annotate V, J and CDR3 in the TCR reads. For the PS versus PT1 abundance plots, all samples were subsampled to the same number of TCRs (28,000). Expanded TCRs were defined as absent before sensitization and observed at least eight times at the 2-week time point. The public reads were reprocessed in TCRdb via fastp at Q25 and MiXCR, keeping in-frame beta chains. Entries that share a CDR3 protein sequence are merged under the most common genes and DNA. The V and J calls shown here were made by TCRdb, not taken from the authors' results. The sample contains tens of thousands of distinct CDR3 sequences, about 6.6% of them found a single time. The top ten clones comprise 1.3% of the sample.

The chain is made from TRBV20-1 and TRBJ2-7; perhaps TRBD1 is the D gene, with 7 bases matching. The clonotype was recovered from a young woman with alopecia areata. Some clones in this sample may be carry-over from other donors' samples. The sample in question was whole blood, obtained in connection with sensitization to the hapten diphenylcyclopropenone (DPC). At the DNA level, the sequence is TGCAGTGCAACAAACCCTCAGGGGGGCCACTACGAGCAGTACTTC. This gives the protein CSATNPQGGHYEQYF.